The 17 T cell receptor beta chains listed next were all sequenced from one sample in a study of vaccination and CD4 T cells after COVID-19. Stated treatment: roughly 11-day PBMC culture with coronavirus spike peptide pools or control peptides (ViraFEST assay). Their antigens are not known. An Oncomine TCR Beta short-read assay was used to sequence the DNA from cultured CD4+ T cells. MiXCR, applied by TCRdb to the PCR reads, yields one record per CDR3 protein. The sample contains some 11,000 distinct CDR3 sequences, about 41% of which appear only once. The source material was CD4+ T cells from blood, cultured in vitro, sampled after SARS-CoV-2 vaccination. The receptors were sampled from a human donor who had recovered from COVID-19.

V and J are TRBV12-5 and TRBJ1-1, with D possibly TRBD1 on 6 matching bases. Trimming removed 7 bases at V and 0 bases at J, with 12 bases between. Germline CDR1 and CDR2: LGHNT and FRNRAP. The CDR3 has 14 residues. The CDR3 sequence is CASAGGGMNTEAFF. For the CDR3, the DNA is TGTGCTAGTGCTGGGGGCGGGATGAACACTGAAGCTTTCTTT.

The chain is built from TRBV29-1 and TRBJ2-3; D may correspond to TRBD1 or TRBD2 (5 bases each). The V gene's germline CDR1 is SQVTM and CDR2 ANQGSEA. The CDR3 runs 14 residues. V lost 1 base and J lost 6, with 14 bases in between. This CDR3 reads CSVEGREGSDTQYF. CDR3 sequence (DNA): TGCAGCGTTGAAGGGCGCGAGGGGTCGGATACGCAGTATTTT.

This clonotype has just a few counts. The J gene is TRBJ1-2, the V gene TRBV4-3; a possible D gene is TRBD1 (5 bases). Germline V CDR1 and CDR2: LGHNA, YSLEER. The CDR3 contains 16 residues. With 0 bases removed from V and 8 bases from J, the gap between germline ends came to 19 bases. The CDR3 region has the DNA TGCGCCAGCAGCCAAGATCGGGGCCCAACAATCGGGGGCTACACCTTC. As protein: CASSQDRGPTIGGYTF.

The chain is built from TRBV5-4 and TRBJ2-5; 12 bases fit TRBD2. Trimming at V came to 3 bases and at J to 5 bases, leaving 5 bases not matched to a gene. This CDR3 has 15 residues. Germline-derived CDR1 and CDR2 are SGHNT and YYREEE (reference sequence). The CDR3 loop reads CASSSTSGSAETQYF. The CDR3 coding sequence is TGTGCCAGCAGCTCGACTAGCGGGAGCGCCGAGACCCAGTACTTC.

The chain carries TRBV9 and TRBJ2-3; possible D gene TRBD2, 6 bases. This CDR3 region has 15 residues. The V gene lost 0 bases and the J gene lost 0 bases, with 8 bases spanning the gap. CDR1 and CDR2 (germline): SGDLS, YYNGEE. The CDR3: CASSVAAGSTDTQYF. Written as DNA, the CDR3 is TGTGCCAGCAGCGTAGCGGCGGGGAGCACAGATACGCAGTATTTT.

V gene TRBV7-9 combines with J gene TRBJ1-1; TRBD1 agrees at 7 bases. The germline CDR1 and CDR2 sequences are SEHNR and FQNEAQ (reference sequence). J gave up 5 bases and V 1 base, and 4 bases lay outside the gene matches. The CDR3 is made up of 14 amino acids. The CDR3 reads CASSLGGQSTEAFF. Written as DNA, the CDR3 is TGTGCCAGCAGCTTAGGGGGACAGTCAACTGAAGCTTTCTTT.

This clonotype was seen only once. The chain recombines TRBV7-3 with TRBJ2-1; 12 nucleotides align to TRBD2. The V gene end was trimmed by 5 bases and the J gene end by 4 bases; junction bases not matched to a gene: 6. CDR3 length equals 16 residues. CDR1 is SGHTA and CDR2 is FQGTGA in the germline V gene. Here the CDR3 reads CASSRGTSGLYNEQFF. CDR3 DNA sequence: TGTGCCAGCAGCCGGGGGACTAGCGGGTTATACAATGAGCAGTTCTTC.

The CDR3 here is CASSPQGREAFF. Written as DNA, the CDR3 is TGTGCCAGCAGCCCACAGGGTAGAGAAGCTTTCTTT. The chain recombines TRBV7-2 with TRBJ1-1; D is possibly TRBD1 (6 bases). CDR1 and CDR2 from the germline V gene are SGHTA and FQGNSA. Trimming took 5 bases from V and 8 from J, leaving 12 bases between them. This CDR3 has 12 amino acids.

This clonotype has just a few counts. The V and J genes are TRBV7-9 and TRBJ1-5; tentative D call: TRBD1 (5 bases). The CDR3 sequence is 17 residues long. Trimming pared 5 bases from V and 0 bases from J, leaving 17 bases between. CDR1 is SEHNR and CDR2 is FQNEAQ in the germline V gene (reference sequence). The CDR3: CASSKVRQTDSNQPQHF. The CDR3 nucleotides read TGTGCCAGCAGCAAGGTTCGGCAGACAGATAGCAATCAGCCCCAGCATTTT.

This clonotype was recorded a few times. The V and J genes are TRBV7-2 and TRBJ2-2; either TRBD1 or TRBD2 may supply D (5 bases each). Between the trimmed V and J ends, which lost 3 bases and 7 bases, there was a span of 15 bases. CDR1 SGHTA and CDR2 FQGNSA come from the germline V gene. This CDR3 spans 15 amino acids. DNA of the CDR3: TGTGCCAGCAGCTTTAGGCATTTGGGGGACGGGGAGCTGTTTTTT. It encodes CASSFRHLGDGELFF.

This clonotype was seen only a few times. The chain combines TRBV18 with TRBJ2-1, with TRBD1 matching over 9 bases. J gave up 0 bases and V 3 bases, and 9 bases lay outside the gene matches. Germline V gene lookup returns CDR1 KGHSH and CDR2 LQKENI. The CDR3 has 18 amino acids. The CDR3, as DNA: TGTGCCAGCTCACCGGGGACAGGGCCACTGAGCTCCTACAATGAGCAGTTCTTC. This translates into CASSPGTGPLSSYNEQFF.

This chain connects TRBV7-2 to TRBJ2-7; 9 bases agree with TRBD1. Losses at the gene ends were 4 bases for V and 4 bases for J; bases not matched to a gene: 5. In germline, CDR1 is SGHTA, CDR2 FQGNSA. The CDR3 length is 14 residues. The CDR3 spells CASSSDRGKYEQYF. In DNA form, the CDR3 reads TGTGCCAGCAGCTCGGACAGGGGAAAGTACGAGCAGTACTTC.

The CDR3 nucleotides are TGCAGTGCTAGTGGGAGGGACCACCGCCAGACCTACAGCCGTTTGACCCAGTACTTC. This gives the protein CSASGRDHRQTYSRLTQYF. The chain carries TRBV20-1 and TRBJ2-5; 7 bases align to TRBD2. The V gene end was trimmed by 3 bases and the J gene end by 7 bases; junction bases not matched to a gene: 26. The CDR3 consists of 19 residues. The germline CDR1 and CDR2 sequences are DFQATT and SNEGSKA (reference sequence).

The rearrangement joins TRBV19 to TRBJ1-2; D is unclear. Trimming shortened V by 7 bases and J by 7 bases, and 10 bases separated the two germline ends. The CDR3 length is 11 residues. In germline, CDR1 is LNHDA, CDR2 SQIVND (reference sequence). CDR3 residues: CASTLAGGYTF. The CDR3, as DNA: TGTGCCAGTACCCTCGCGGGTGGCTACACCTTC.

The chain is built from TRBV10-1 and TRBJ1-6; tentatively, D is TRBD1 (5 bases). The CDR3 has 15 residues. V was trimmed by 2 bases and J by 11 bases, leaving 16 bases between them. Germline CDR1 and CDR2: WNHNN and SYGVQD (reference sequence). For the CDR3, the DNA is TGCGCCAGCAGTGAGACCGGAAGGGGTCGAACACCCCTCCACTTT. Residues: CASSETGRGRTPLHF.

V is TRBV25-1 and J is TRBJ1-1, with 7 bases matching TRBD1. In germline, CDR1 is MGHDK, CDR2 SYGVNS. The CDR3 has 14 residues. Germline trimming cut 6 bases from V and 8 bases from J; bases unmatched to any gene: 12. The CDR3 sequence is CASRTGTGADEAFF. Here the CDR3 DNA reads TGTGCCAGCAGAACGGGAACAGGGGCGGACGAAGCTTTCTTT.

This clonotype has only a few counts. The chain links TRBV7-8 to TRBJ1-1; maybe TRBD1 (6 bases). Deletions cut 5 bases from V and 4 bases from J, with 11 bases between. Germline V gives CDR1 SGHVS, CDR2 FQNEAQ. This CDR3 is built from 13 residues. The DNA for the CDR3 is TGTGCCAGCAGCAGGGGGACCTTCACTGAAGCTTTCTTT. Amino acids: CASSRGTFTEAFF. Looking up the rest from reference TRBV7-8 and TRBJ1-1 gives the full variable domain: GAGVSQSPRYKVAKRGQDVALRCDPISGHVSLFWYQQALGQGPEFLTYFQNEAQLDKSGLPSDRFFAERPEGSVSTLKIQRTQQEDSAVYLCASSRGTFTEAFFGQGTRLTVV.